These 21 T cell receptor beta chains were all obtained from the same sample, sequenced in a study of blood T cell repertoires in COVID-19. TCRdb's table, derived via immunoSEQ multiplex PCR, lists solely in-frame clones and lacks some. The sample lists about 300,000 clones; 80% to 95% were seen once. The specimen was peripheral blood. These receptors were taken from a woman aged 30 to 39 with COVID-19, enrolled during active disease.

The chain carries TRBV14 and TRBJ1-2, with D unclear. This CDR3 contains 14 residues. The V gene's germline CDR1 is SGHDN and CDR2 FVKESK. V was cut by 0 bases and J by 10 bases, with 15 bases left in between. The CDR3 nucleotides are TGTGCCAGCAGCCAAGAGAATCTGGCACAGACCTACACCTTC. It is translated as CASSQENLAQTYTF. The variable domain in full, completed from reference TRBV14 and TRBJ1-2, reads EAGVTQFPSHSVIEKGQTVTLRCDPISGHDNLYWYRRVMGKEIKFLLHFVKESKQDESGMPNNRFLAERTGGTYSTLKVQPAELEDSGVYFCASSQENLAQTYTFGSGTRLTVV.

This chain connects TRBV5-1 to TRBJ2-2, with D perhaps TRBD1 (5 bases). Germline CDR1 reads SGHRS; CDR2 reads YFSETQ. The CDR3 runs 14 residues. Deletions cut 0 bases from V and 6 bases from J, with 9 bases between. The CDR3 bases are TGCGCCAGCAGCTTGGCCCCAGGGTCCGGGGAGCTGTTTTTT. This codes for CASSLAPGSGELFF.

The rearrangement links TRBV19 to TRBJ1-5; unclear D gene. The V gene lost 3 bases and the J gene lost 1 base, with 13 bases spanning the gap. Germline V gene sequence: CDR1 LNHDA, CDR2 SQIVND (reference sequence). The CDR3 covers 16 residues. CDR3 region: CASSIFGEGSNQPQHF. In DNA, the CDR3 is TGTGCCAGTAGTATCTTCGGGGAAGGGAGCAATCAGCCCCAGCATTTT.

To note about this clone: The same CDR3 can be traced to other DNA sequences in this sample. CDR3 residues: CASSLGTVYGYTF. In nucleotides, the CDR3 is TGTGCCAGCAGCCTCGGGACAGTCTATGGCTACACCTTC. The chain joins TRBV12-3 or TRBV12-4 to TRBJ1-2; 7 nucleotides match TRBD1. The V gene end was trimmed by 6 bases and the J gene end by 4 bases; junction bases not matched to a gene: 5. The CDR3 consists of 13 residues.

V usage is TRBV20-1 and J usage is TRBJ2-1; D is ambiguous. Germline CDR1 is DFQATT and CDR2 is SNEGSKA (reference sequence). Trimming shortened V by 6 bases and J by 0 bases, and 9 bases separated the two germline ends. CDR3 length: 13 amino acids. CDR3 residues: CSASTSSYNEQFF. The CDR3 DNA is TGCAGTGCAAGTACGAGCTCCTACAATGAGCAGTTCTTC.

V gene TRBV19 combines with J gene TRBJ1-1, with unresolved D. This CDR3 is 12 amino acids long. Trimming took off 1 base at V and 7 bases at J, with 7 bases between the two ends. CDR1 and CDR2 from the germline V gene are LNHDA and SQIVND (reference sequence). The CDR3 DNA follows: TGTGCCAGTAGTATAGGGGCAAATGAAGCTTTCTTT. It encodes CASSIGANEAFF.

The chain has TRBV27 and TRBJ2-7, with D possibly being TRBD2 (6 bases). V was shortened by 4 bases and J by 3 bases, with 10 bases between the two germline ends. Per germline, CDR1 MNHEY and CDR2 SMNVEV (reference sequence). The CDR3 totals 13 residues. CDR3 nucleotides: TGTGCCAGCAGTTGGAGGGGTGGCTACGAGCAGTACTTC. This encodes CASSWRGGYEQYF.

The J gene is TRBJ2-7, the V gene TRBV29-1; TRBD2 might be the D (5 bases). The CDR3 has 13 residues. Trimming removed 6 bases at V and 1 base at J, with 13 bases between. Germline CDR1 and CDR2: SQVTM and ANQGSEA. The CDR3 reads CSVRGLLSYEQYF. CDR3 nucleotide sequence: TGCAGCGTGCGAGGACTGTTATCCTACGAGCAGTACTTC.

This chain connects TRBV27 to TRBJ1-5, with no clear D. Germline CDR1 is MNHEY and CDR2 is SMNVEV (reference sequence). The CDR3 sequence is 13 residues long. Trimming stripped 2 bases from V and 7 bases from J, with 9 bases between. CDR3 nucleotides: TGTGCCAGCAGTTTACGGGGATCGCAGCCCCAGCATTTT. Translation: CASSLRGSQPQHF.

This rearrangement joins TRBV4-2 to TRBJ2-5; TRBD2 aligns across 9 bases. The germline V gene encodes CDR1 LGHNA and CDR2 YNFKEQ. The CDR3 has 17 amino acids. The junction had 9 bases not matched to a gene; V was cut back by 2 bases and J by 2 bases. The CDR3 region has the DNA TGTGCCAGCAGCCAAAGGGCACTAGCGGGTACACAAGAGACCCAGTACTTC. This encodes CASSQRALAGTQETQYF.

The chain recombines TRBV19 with TRBJ2-6, with D tentatively TRBD1 (6 bases). V lost 3 bases, J lost 1 base, and 13 bases lay in between. The CDR3 sequence is 17 residues long. CDR1 and CDR2 (germline): LNHDA, SQIVND (reference sequence). CDR3 residues: CASSIPGDLSGANVLTF. The CDR3 DNA reads as TGTGCCAGTAGTATTCCAGGGGACCTATCTGGGGCCAACGTCCTGACTTTC.

The rearrangement links TRBV2 to TRBJ1-3; D perhaps matches TRBD1 (6 bases). The CDR3 is 14 residues long. Trimming stripped 10 bases from V and 3 bases from J, with 16 bases between. CDR1 SNHLY and CDR2 FYNNEI come from the germline V gene. The CDR3 sequence: CAIIQGWDGNTIYF. The CDR3 DNA reads as TGTGCCATAATACAGGGCTGGGATGGAAACACCATATATTTT.

This rearrangement joins TRBV6-6 to TRBJ2-1, with D perhaps matching TRBD2 (6 bases). The CDR3 is made up of 11 amino acids. Trimming shortened V by 8 bases and J by 10 bases, and 12 bases separated the two germline ends. CDR1 and CDR2 (germline): MNHNY, SVGAGI (reference sequence). CDR3 protein: CASWDGREQFF. The DNA of the CDR3 is TGTGCCAGCTGGGATGGGAGGGAGCAGTTCTTC.

The chain links TRBV19 to TRBJ1-5; 10 bases align to TRBD1. This CDR3 has 17 residues. Germline V gives CDR1 LNHDA, CDR2 SQIVND (reference sequence). The junction had 12 bases not matched to a gene; V was cut back by 6 bases and J by 4 bases. This CDR3 is CASRFGFGGQGNQPQHF. CDR3 in DNA: TGTGCCAGTAGATTTGGGTTCGGGGGACAGGGGAATCAGCCCCAGCATTTT.

CDR3 sequence: CASSELGLGKNYEQYF. The CDR3, as DNA: TGCGCCAGCAGTGAGTTGGGACTAGGGAAAAACTACGAGCAGTACTTC. The chain links TRBV10-2 to TRBJ2-7, with TRBD2 matching 8 bases. V lost 1 base to trimming and J lost 3 bases; unmatched junction nucleotides: 8. This CDR3 is built from 16 residues. Per germline, CDR1 WSHSY and CDR2 SAAADI.

CDR3 sequence: CASSQASGSYFYEQFF. The CDR3 coding sequence is TGCGCCAGCAGCCAAGCTAGCGGGAGTTACTTCTACGAGCAGTTCTTC. The genes are TRBV4-1 and TRBJ2-1; 10 bases map to TRBD2. The CDR3 is made up of 16 amino acids. The ends lost 1 base at V and 10 bases at J; junction bases unmatched: 10. The V gene's germline CDR1 is MGHRA and CDR2 YSYEKL.

CDR3 sequence reads: CASSSLPGIGYTF. As DNA, the CDR3 is TGTGCCAGCAGCTCACTACCAGGGATTGGCTACACCTTC. The chain uses TRBV5-4 and TRBJ1-2; D is possibly TRBD1 (5 bases). Germline loops: CDR1 SGHNT, CDR2 YYREEE (reference sequence). The CDR3 sequence is 13 residues long. Trimming cost V 3 bases and J 7 bases, with 13 bases left between them.

The chain combines TRBV19 with TRBJ2-5; D not certain. This CDR3 region has 13 residues. The germline CDR1 and CDR2 sequences are LNHDA and SQIVND (reference sequence). V was trimmed by 4 bases and J by 1 base, leaving 7 bases between them. For the CDR3, the DNA is TGTGCCAGTAGTACCGGTACCCAAGAGACCCAGTACTTC. Protein: CASSTGTQETQYF.

The rearrangement uses TRBV4-2 and TRBJ1-4; 11 positions agree with TRBD1. The CDR3 length is 16 residues. V shed 4 bases and J 6 bases; nucleotides not matched to a gene: 7. CDR1 is LGHNA, CDR2 YNFKEQ, per germline. CDR3 DNA: TGTGCCAGCAGCCCCGGGACAGGGGGTGGGGATGAAAAACTGTTTTTT. This encodes CASSPGTGGGDEKLFF.

The rearrangement joins TRBV5-6 to TRBJ2-5; D gene uncertain. Germline CDR1 is SGHDT and CDR2 is YYEEEE. V lost 1 base to trimming and J lost 4 bases, with 14 bases between them. The CDR3 consists of 15 residues. In DNA, the CDR3 is TGTGCCAGCAGCTTGCGGTCAAATGGTCGAGAGACCCAGTACTTC. This gives the protein CASSLRSNGRETQYF.

This rearrangement joins TRBV5-6 to TRBJ1-6; D not resolved. The CDR3 loop spans 15 amino acids. Between the trimmed V and J ends, which lost 2 bases and 10 bases, there was a span of 16 bases. The germline gives CDR1 SGHDT, CDR2 YYEEEE. The CDR3 spells CASSFNPGPGSPLHF. CDR3 DNA: TGTGCCAGCAGCTTCAACCCGGGCCCGGGGTCACCCCTCCACTTT.